This T cell receptor beta chain was captured by sequencing in a study of shared clonotypes between healthy human individuals. HIV-negative, healthy adults without recent acute infections or vaccinations were the donors. V shed 4 bases, J shed 5 bases, and the junction held 10 bases outside the gene matches. Germline V lookup: CDR1 SGHRS, CDR2 YFSETQ. The CDR3 sequence is 17 residues long. Clones were read by immunoSEQ multiplex PCR, and TCRdb kept only the in-frame ones, dropping some. The data contain some 1,100,000 clones, around 78% of them singletons. This chain connects TRBV5-1 to TRBJ2-5; 14 nucleotides align to TRBD2. Sequencing used memory CD4+ T cells from PBMCs. Subset given: CD45RA-negative fraction. The TCR sequence derives from a man younger than 30 in good health. Some clones in this sample may be carry-over from other donors' samples. This CDR3 reads CASSELGTSGSWETQYF. The CDR3 DNA sequence: TGCGCCAGCAGCGAGTTGGGGACTAGCGGGAGTTGGGAGACCCAGTACTTC. Drawing the rest from reference TRBV5-1 and TRBJ2-5, the complete variable domain is KAGVTQTPRYLIKTRGQQVTLSCSPISGHRSVSWYQQTPGQGLQFLFEYFSETQRNKGNFPGRFSGRQFSNSRSEMNVSTLELGDSALYLCASSELGTSGSWETQYFGPGTRLLVL.